This T cell receptor beta chain was retrieved from a study of blood T cell repertoires in COVID-19. Study-level information: Acute-phase and convalescent COVID-19 samples originated in the United States, Italy and Spain. T cells, B-cell-depleted T cells, or PBMCs supplied cDNA or gDNA.

As processed by the authors: How many nucleated cells were present was estimated from reference gene primer amplification. Profiled with immunoSEQ multiplex PCR; TCRdb holds only in-frame clones, not every one. The V and J calls and clone size come from that table; D and trimming were worked out from the DNA. The sample yields 90,000 to 120,000 clones, roughly 85% seen once. Per the germline V gene, CDR1 is MNHNS and CDR2 is SASEGT. The CDR3 has 15 residues. With V trimmed by 2 bases and J by 8 bases, 10 bases remained unmatched. The TCR originated in a human donor in a cohort sampled during active COVID-19. Sequenced: peripheral blood. The genes are TRBV6-1 and TRBJ1-2; 8 bases are a match to TRBD1. The CDR3 loop is CASSESQGAGWGYTF. The CDR3 nucleotides read TGTGCCAGCAGTGAAAGTCAGGGGGCGGGGTGGGGCTACACCTTC.